These 22 T cell receptor beta chains were sequenced from one sample in a study of control samples from healthy donors and cancer patients. TCRdb keeps only in-frame clones here, not all; method: immunoSEQ multiplex PCR. The repertoire holds around 140,000 clones, with around 90% as singletons. The sample comprised blood. These receptors originate from a man younger than 45 in good health.

The chain is built from TRBV6-4 and TRBJ2-2, with 8 bases aligning to TRBD2. Looked up from germline, CDR1 is MRHNA and CDR2 is SNTAGT. V was pared by 2 bases and J by 4 bases, with 0 bases of the junction left unmatched. CDR3 size: 14 residues. The CDR3 loop is CASSDGTSTGELFF. Here the CDR3 DNA reads TGTGCCAGCAGTGACGGGACTAGCACCGGGGAGCTGTTTTTT.

Comments on this clone: At the DNA level, this CDR3 is encoded by other sequences in the same sample as well. The rearrangement joins TRBV27 to TRBJ2-7, with TRBD1 matching over 7 bases. Germline-derived CDR1 and CDR2 are MNHEY and SMNVEV (reference sequence). After removal of 5 bases from V and 4 bases from J, the junction contained 2 bases not matched to a gene. The CDR3 runs 12 residues. The CDR3 here is CASSPTGYEQYF. The CDR3 nucleotides are TGTGCCAGCAGTCCGACAGGGTACGAGCAGTACTTC.

Points on this clone: At one of its ends the junction is not consistent with the germline gene, which may arise from a read error. The chain combines TRBV5-4 with TRBJ2-7, with D possibly matching TRBD1 (5 bases). The CDR3 is 15 residues long. Germline CDR1 reads SGHNT; CDR2 reads YYREEE (reference sequence). The CDR3 loop is CASTLALGQDYEQYF. CDR3 DNA sequence: TGTGCCAGCACCTTGGCCCTGGGGCAGGACTACGAGCAGTACTTC.

This chain uses TRBV3-1 (or the pseudogene TRBV3-2) with TRBJ2-4; a possible D gene is TRBD1 (5 bases). V was pared by 0 bases and J by 5 bases, with 14 bases between. The germline gives CDR1 LGHDT, CDR2 YNNKEL (reference sequence). The CDR3 contains 16 residues. The CDR3 coding sequence is TGTGCCAGCAGCCAAGACGTTGTAGGGGCCCAAAACATTCAGTACTTC. Translation: CASSQDVVGAQNIQYF.

The V call is TRBV24-1, the J call TRBJ1-2, with D unresolved. CDR3 length: 15 residues. Trimming shortened V by 0 bases and J by 4 bases, and 11 bases separated the two germline ends. In germline, CDR1 is KGHDR, CDR2 SFDVKD. The CDR3 reads CATSDLDGPVYGYTF. In DNA, the CDR3 is TGTGCCACCAGTGATTTGGACGGTCCAGTCTATGGCTACACCTTC.

V and J are TRBV19 and TRBJ1-2; D unresolved. V lost 3 bases and J 4 bases, leaving 9 bases between the germline ends. The CDR3 totals 13 residues. Germline-derived CDR1 and CDR2 are LNHDA and SQIVND (reference sequence). CDR3 region: CASSIAAFYGYTF. The CDR3 DNA reads TGTGCCAGTAGTATCGCAGCCTTCTATGGCTACACCTTC.

This clone has only a few counts. The gene calls are TRBV5-4 and TRBJ2-3; D is ambiguous. The germline V gene has CDR1 SGHNT and CDR2 YYREEE (reference sequence). The CDR3 spans 11 residues. The V gene lost 1 base and the J gene lost 6 bases, with 3 bases spanning the gap. The CDR3 here is CASSLLDTQYF. CDR3 nucleotides: TGTGCCAGCAGCTTGTTGGATACGCAGTATTTT.

The chain couples TRBV11-2 to TRBJ2-7; D unclear. The CDR3 sequence is 15 residues long. Germline CDR1 is SGHAT and CDR2 is FQNNGV. The V and J ends lost 5 bases and 3 bases respectively, with 17 bases between them. As DNA, the CDR3 is TGTGCCAGCAGCCTGAACCTCGGACCCCACTACGAGCAGTACTTC. Protein product: CASSLNLGPHYEQYF.

The V gene is TRBV9, the J gene TRBJ1-4, with unresolved D. With 2 bases removed from V and 0 bases from J, the gap between germline ends came to 11 bases. Germline CDR1 is SGDLS and CDR2 is YYNGEE. The CDR3 is made up of 16 amino acids. The CDR3, as DNA: TGTGCCAGCAGCGTTTCACGAGAGGCAACTAATGAAAAACTGTTTTTT. It translates to CASSVSREATNEKLFF.

The genes are TRBV25-1 and TRBJ1-5; 8 bases line up with TRBD1. V shed 5 bases and J 7 bases; nucleotides not matched to a gene: 13. This CDR3 comprises 16 residues. Germline lookup yields CDR1 MGHDK and CDR2 SYGVNS. CDR3 protein: CASSPRGQGDGQPQHF. DNA for the CDR3: TGTGCCAGCAGTCCTCGAGGACAGGGAGATGGGCAGCCCCAGCATTTT. Combining the CDR3 with reference TRBV25-1 and TRBJ1-5 gives the whole variable domain EADIYQTPRYLVIGTGKKITLECSQTMGHDKMYWYQQDPGMELHLIHYSYGVNSTEKGDLSSESTVSRIRTEHFPLTLESARPSHTSQYLCASSPRGQGDGQPQHFGDGTRLSIL.

V is TRBV4-1 and J is TRBJ2-3; 8 bases fit TRBD2. The trim removed 0 bases at V and 0 bases at J, leaving 8 bases unmatched. Germline-derived CDR1 and CDR2 are MGHRA and YSYEKL. The CDR3 is made up of 18 amino acids. The CDR3 spells CASSQEHGTSTSTDTQYF. The CDR3 DNA is TGCGCCAGCAGCCAAGAACATGGGACTAGTACTAGCACAGATACGCAGTATTTT.

The sample holds one count of this clone. This chain connects TRBV5-4 to TRBJ1-1; D not resolved. V was trimmed by 3 bases and J by 1 base, leaving 10 bases between them. Germline values: CDR1 SGHNT, CDR2 YYREEE (reference sequence). The CDR3 runs to 14 residues. The CDR3 region is CASSWVSGNTEAFF. The CDR3 DNA is TGTGCCAGCAGCTGGGTAAGCGGGAACACTGAAGCTTTCTTT.

V is TRBV11-1 and J is TRBJ1-6; 10 bases map to TRBD1. The trim removed 6 bases at V and 11 bases at J, leaving 7 bases unmatched. Germline V lookup: CDR1 SGHAT, CDR2 FQDESV (reference sequence). CDR3 size: 14 residues. Here the CDR3 DNA reads TGTGCCAGCAGGGGACAGGGGTCTTTTACACCCCTCCACTTT. Its protein product is CASRGQGSFTPLHF.

The CDR3: CASSHGGVMNTEAFF. DNA of the CDR3: TGTGCCAGCAGCCACGGAGGGGTAATGAACACTGAAGCTTTCTTT. The chain recombines TRBV7-8 with TRBJ1-1; weak D call: TRBD1 (5 bases). V lost 5 bases to trimming and J lost 0 bases, with 13 bases between them. This CDR3 has 15 residues. Germline V gene data show CDR1 as SGHVS and CDR2 as FQNEAQ.

CDR3 residues: CASSLGAGGLNSPLHF. Here the CDR3 DNA reads TGCGCCAGCAGCTTGGGGGCAGGCGGATTAAATTCACCCCTCCACTTT. The gene calls are TRBV5-1 and TRBJ1-6; the D is unclear. V was pared by 0 bases and J by 7 bases, with 14 bases between. Germline V CDR1 and CDR2: SGHRS, YFSETQ. CDR3 length: 16 amino acids.

V gene TRBV28 combines with J gene TRBJ1-6; 8 bases map to TRBD1. In germline, CDR1 is MDHEN, CDR2 SYDVKM. The CDR3 runs 15 residues. V was pared by 5 bases and J by 3 bases, with 3 bases of the junction left unmatched. The DNA of the CDR3 is TGTGCCAGCAGTCGGACAGGGATCTATAATTCACCCCTCCACTTT. This gives the protein CASSRTGIYNSPLHF.

In its sample, this clone was seen once. The chain employs TRBV2 and TRBJ2-3, with D tentatively TRBD1 or TRBD2 (5 bases each). Per the germline V gene, CDR1 is SNHLY and CDR2 is FYNNEI. Deletions cut 6 bases from V and 2 bases from J, with 9 bases between. The CDR3 is 13 residues long. In nucleotides, the CDR3 is TGTGCCAGCAGGAGGGGATTCACAGATACGCAGTATTTT. Its translation is CASRRGFTDTQYF.

V and J are TRBV7-9 and TRBJ1-2, with unresolved D. Germline-derived CDR1 and CDR2 are SEHNR and FQNEAQ (reference sequence). The CDR3 totals 14 residues. The V end lost 1 base, the J end lost 2 bases, and 8 bases lay between the germline ends. The CDR3 sequence is CASSLVAGNYGYTF. The CDR3 bases are TGTGCCAGCAGCTTAGTGGCGGGGAACTATGGCTACACCTTC.

The chain recombines TRBV10-3 with TRBJ1-2; possibly TRBD1 for D (6 bases). Germline CDR1 and CDR2: ENHRY and SYGVKD. Trimming removed 3 bases from V and 7 bases from J, with 15 bases in between. CDR3 length equals 14 residues. CDR3 sequence reads: CAISEMGANGGYTF. CDR3 nucleotides: TGTGCCATCAGTGAAATGGGGGCAAACGGTGGCTACACCTTC.

The rearrangement uses TRBV19 and TRBJ1-4, with a tentative D call TRBD1 (6 bases). This CDR3 is 14 amino acids long. Germline lookup yields CDR1 LNHDA and CDR2 SQIVND (reference sequence). V dropped 5 bases and J dropped 2 bases, with 9 bases sitting between them. Here the CDR3 DNA reads TGTGCCAGTAGTGGGGGGGGCACTAATGAAAAACTGTTTTTT. This gives the protein CASSGGGTNEKLFF.

The chain carries TRBV6-5 and TRBJ1-1, with D tentatively TRBD1 (5 bases). CDR1 and CDR2 from the germline V gene are MNHEY and SVGAGI. This CDR3 region has 14 residues. The ends were cut back, 5 bases at V and 11 bases at J, with 21 bases in the middle. The CDR3 sequence: CASSRPGYELRAFF. The DNA for the CDR3 is TGTGCCAGCAGTCGTCCAGGGTATGAGTTGAGGGCTTTCTTT.

The V call is TRBV19, the J call TRBJ1-3; D remains ambiguous. Trimming pared 3 bases from V and 2 bases from J, leaving 5 bases between. This CDR3 is built from 13 residues. Germline V gene lookup returns CDR1 LNHDA and CDR2 SQIVND (reference sequence). CDR3 sequence: CASSITAGNTIYF. CDR3 in DNA: TGTGCCAGTAGTATTACTGCTGGAAACACCATATATTTT.